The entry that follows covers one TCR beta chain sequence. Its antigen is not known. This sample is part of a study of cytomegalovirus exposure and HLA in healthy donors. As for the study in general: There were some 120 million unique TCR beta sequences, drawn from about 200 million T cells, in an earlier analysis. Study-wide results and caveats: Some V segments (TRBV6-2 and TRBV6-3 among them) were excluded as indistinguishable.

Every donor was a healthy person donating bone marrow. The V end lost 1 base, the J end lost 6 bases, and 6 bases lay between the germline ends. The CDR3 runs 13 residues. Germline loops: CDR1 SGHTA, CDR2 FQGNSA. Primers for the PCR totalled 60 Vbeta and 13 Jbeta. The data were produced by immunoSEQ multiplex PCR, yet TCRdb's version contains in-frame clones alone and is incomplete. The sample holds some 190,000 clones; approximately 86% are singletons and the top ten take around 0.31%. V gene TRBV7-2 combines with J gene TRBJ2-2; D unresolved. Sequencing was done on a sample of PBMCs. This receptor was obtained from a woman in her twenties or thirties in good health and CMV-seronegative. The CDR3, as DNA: TGTGCCAGCAGCTTAGATCCCGCCGGGGAGCTGTTTTTT. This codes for CASSLDPAGELFF.